This T cell receptor (beta chain) was sequenced for a study of T-cell reconstitution after alpha-beta-depleted transplantation in children. During its preparation, the TCRbeta library received unique molecular identifiers. TCRdb redid the calling of the PCR reads with MiXCR, one entry per CDR3 protein. In the table there are hundreds of thousands of distinct CDR3 sequences, 12% of which are singletons. This clonotype was counted ten times or more. The CDR3 consists of 15 residues. The germline V gene has CDR1 SEHNR and CDR2 FQNEAQ (reference sequence). Losses at the gene ends were 1 base for V and 6 bases for J; bases not matched to a gene: 1.

The specimen was PBMCs from the stem cell graft donor, collected from the stem cell graft. This TCR came from a human donor who donated a stem cell graft to a child with acute lymphoblastic leukemia. The J gene is TRBJ2-1, the V gene TRBV7-9, with TRBD2 matching 12 bases. Here the CDR3 reads CASSLETSGSNEQFF. Written as DNA, the CDR3 is TGTGCCAGCAGCTTAGAGACTAGCGGGAGCAATGAGCAGTTCTTC.